Included here is one TCR beta chain sequence, with context. Trimming removed 4 bases at V and 4 bases at J, with 15 bases between. The CDR3 spans 15 residues. CDR1 is SGHRS, CDR2 YFSETQ, per germline. Categorization into cohorts depended on clinical history that participants reported. This sample is part of a study of blood T cell repertoires in COVID-19. About the research overall: Samples taken during acute and convalescent COVID-19 were collected in the United States, Italy and Spain. PBMCs, B-cell-depleted T cells, or T cells provided the cDNA or gDNA that made up the material.

Here immunoSEQ multiplex PCR was the method, and the copy in TCRdb shows in-frame clones only, minus some. The sample has approximately 250,000 clones; 70% to 90% are singletons. Sample: PBMCs or T cells enriched from blood (not recorded which). The origin of this receptor is a woman in her thirties or forties with acute COVID-19. The V gene is TRBV5-1, the J gene TRBJ1-3; D remains ambiguous. The CDR3 region is CASSPAPGSGNTIYF. CDR3 DNA sequence: TGCGCCAGCAGCCCCGCTCCGGGGTCCGGAAACACCATATATTTT.